This T cell receptor (beta chain) was found in a study of blood T cell repertoires in COVID-19 (dated by TCRdb to about 2020). Regarding the study in general: The collaborator samples originated in the United States, Italy and Spain and spanned the acute and convalescent phases of COVID-19. The prospective study material was composed of cDNA or gDNA derived from T cells, B-cell-depleted T cells, or PBMCs. Subjects who had been exposed to COVID-19, were actively infected with it, or had recovered from it provided the deeply sampled blood TCRbeta repertoires that made up the dataset. The repertoires were made available in a free public database intended to serve as a resource for research on the immune response to SARS-CoV-2. Samples came from the ongoing ImmuneRACE study (first 160 participants) plus 1,254 subjects from 6 global collaborators. The sample metadata nearly always contained a de-identified subject ID, COVID-19 status, age in years and sex. Where available, HLA class I and class II types were obtained from metadata supplied by the sample provider rather than from assay-based typing.

The CDR3 holds 11 amino acids from the cysteine to the phenylalanine. Only CDR3 DNA is held: 33 bases, read in frame from base 1. Deletion took 9 bases off V and 9 bases off J, with a span of 12 bases between the germline ends. Collaborating institutions collected whole blood in K2EDTA tubes following their own protocols. Collaborator samples were shipped for TCRbeta analysis as frozen whole blood, isolated PBMCs, or DNA extracted from either sample type. What the study reported, not specific to this receptor: The amount of clinical and demographic metadata varied by source and participant and was provided uncurated.

The immunoSEQ Assay, a bias-controlled multiplex PCR, was used to amplify TCRbeta CDR3 regions from genomic DNA. The authors' pipeline ran thus. Within the assay, amplification of reference gene primers was used to estimate how many nucleated cells each sample contained. Sequence reads were collapsed and filtered to measure the absolute abundance of every unique TCRbeta CDR3 rearrangement. For each sample, productive Simpson clonality was calculated by taking the square root of Simpson's diversity index across productive rearrangements. Held by TCRdb, this immuneACCESS table contains in-frame sequences only and omits some clones. Under half of the omission traces to an unresolved V gene where checked; the cause of the rest is unknown. V and J calls and clone size are as listed in that table; D and trimming were resolved from the DNA. This sample lists about 100,000 clones; roughly 90% were detected once. The top ten clones comprise approximately 2.2% of the sample.

Remarks on this clone: Its antigen is currently not known. Nothing much larger sits one base from this clone, and base qualities are not available.

This sequence uses TRBV12-3 or TRBV12-4 and TRBJ2-1; TRBD2 is a possible D gene, resting on 7 matching bases. This TCR was sampled from a man aged 50-59 years with active COVID-19. The sequenced sample consisted of peripheral blood. The nucleotide sequence reads as follows: TGTGCCAGTCAGGGGAGGGGTGAGCAGTTCTTC. The resulting protein is CASQGRGEQFF.